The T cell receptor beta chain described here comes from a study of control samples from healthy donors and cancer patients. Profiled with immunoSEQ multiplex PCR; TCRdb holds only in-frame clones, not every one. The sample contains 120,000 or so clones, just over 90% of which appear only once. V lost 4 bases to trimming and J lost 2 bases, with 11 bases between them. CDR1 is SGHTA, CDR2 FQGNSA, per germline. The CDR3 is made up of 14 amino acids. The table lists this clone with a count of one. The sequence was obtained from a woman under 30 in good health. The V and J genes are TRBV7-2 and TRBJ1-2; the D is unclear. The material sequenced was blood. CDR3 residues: CASSYDKFNYGYTF. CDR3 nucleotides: TGTGCCAGCAGCTATGACAAGTTCAACTATGGCTACACCTTC. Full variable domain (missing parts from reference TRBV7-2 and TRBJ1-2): GAGVSQSPSNKVTEKGKDVELRCDPISGHTALYWYRQSLGQGLEFLIYFQGNSAPDKSGLPSDRFSAERTGGSVSTLTIQRTQQEDSAVYLCASSYDKFNYGYTFGSGTRLTVV.